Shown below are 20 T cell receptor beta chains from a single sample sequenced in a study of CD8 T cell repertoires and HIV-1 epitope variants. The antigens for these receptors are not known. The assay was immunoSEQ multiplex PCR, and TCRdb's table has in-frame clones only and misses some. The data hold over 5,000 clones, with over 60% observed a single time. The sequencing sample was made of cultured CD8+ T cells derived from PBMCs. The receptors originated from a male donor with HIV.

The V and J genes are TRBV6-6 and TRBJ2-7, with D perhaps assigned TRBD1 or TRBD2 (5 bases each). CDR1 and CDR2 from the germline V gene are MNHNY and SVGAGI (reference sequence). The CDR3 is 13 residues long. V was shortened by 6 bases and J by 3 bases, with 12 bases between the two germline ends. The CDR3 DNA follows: TGTGCCAGCAGACCTATTGGGGGCTACGAGCAGTACTTC. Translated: CASRPIGGYEQYF.

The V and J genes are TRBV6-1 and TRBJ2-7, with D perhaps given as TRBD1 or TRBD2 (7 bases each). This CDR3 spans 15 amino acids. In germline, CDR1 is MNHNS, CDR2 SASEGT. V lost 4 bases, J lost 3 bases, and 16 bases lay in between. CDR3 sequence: CASSAPAGGDYEQYF. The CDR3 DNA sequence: TGTGCCAGCAGTGCCCCGGCAGGGGGGGACTACGAGCAGTACTTC.

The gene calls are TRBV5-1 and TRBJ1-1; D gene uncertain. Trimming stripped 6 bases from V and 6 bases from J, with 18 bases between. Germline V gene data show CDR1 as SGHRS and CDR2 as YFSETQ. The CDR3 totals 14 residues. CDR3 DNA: TGCGCCAGCACCTATGGGCCGGTTTCGGCTGAAGCTTTCTTT. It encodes CASTYGPVSAEAFF.

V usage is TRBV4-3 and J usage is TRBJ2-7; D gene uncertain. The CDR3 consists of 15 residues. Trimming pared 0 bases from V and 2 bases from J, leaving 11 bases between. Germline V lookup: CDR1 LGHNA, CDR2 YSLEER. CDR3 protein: CASSQDLLSTYEQYF. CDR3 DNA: TGCGCCAGCAGCCAAGATTTGCTCTCGACCTACGAGCAGTACTTC.

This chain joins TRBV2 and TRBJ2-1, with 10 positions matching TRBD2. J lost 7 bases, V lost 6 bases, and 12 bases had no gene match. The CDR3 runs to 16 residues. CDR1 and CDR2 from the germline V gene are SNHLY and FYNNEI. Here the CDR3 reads CASSISGRDMLNEQFF. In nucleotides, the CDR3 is TGTGCCAGCAGCATCAGCGGGAGGGACATGTTGAATGAGCAGTTCTTC. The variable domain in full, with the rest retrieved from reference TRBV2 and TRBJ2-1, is EPEVTQTPSHQVTQMGQEVILRCVPISNHLYFYWYRQILGQKVEFLVSFYNNEISEKSEIFDDQFSVERPDGSNFTLKIRSTKLEDSAMYFCASSISGRDMLNEQFFGPGTRLTVL.

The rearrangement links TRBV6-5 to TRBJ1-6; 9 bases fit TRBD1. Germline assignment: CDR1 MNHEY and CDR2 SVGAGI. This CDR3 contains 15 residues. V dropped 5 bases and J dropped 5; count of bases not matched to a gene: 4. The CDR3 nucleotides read TGTGCCAGCAGTACCTGGACAGGGGATAATTCACCCCTCCACTTT. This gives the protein CASSTWTGDNSPLHF.

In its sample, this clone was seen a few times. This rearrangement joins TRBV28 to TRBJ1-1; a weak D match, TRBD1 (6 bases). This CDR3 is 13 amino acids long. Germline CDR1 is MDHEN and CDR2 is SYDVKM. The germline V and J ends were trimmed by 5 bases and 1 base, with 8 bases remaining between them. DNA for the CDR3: TGTGCCAGCAGTAAGACAGGGAACACTGAAGCTTTCTTT. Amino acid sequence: CASSKTGNTEAFF.

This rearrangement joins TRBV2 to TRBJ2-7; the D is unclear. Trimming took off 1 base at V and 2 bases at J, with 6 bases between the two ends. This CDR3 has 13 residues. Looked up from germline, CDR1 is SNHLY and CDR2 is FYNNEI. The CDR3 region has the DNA TGTGCCAGCAGTGAAGTACAGACCTACGAGCAGTACTTC. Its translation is CASSEVQTYEQYF.

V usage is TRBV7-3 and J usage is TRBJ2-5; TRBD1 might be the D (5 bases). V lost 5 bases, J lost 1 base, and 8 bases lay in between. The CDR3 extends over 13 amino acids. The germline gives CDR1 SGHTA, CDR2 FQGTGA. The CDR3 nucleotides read TGTGCCAGCAGCCAAGACAGCCAAGAGACCCAGTACTTC. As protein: CASSQDSQETQYF.

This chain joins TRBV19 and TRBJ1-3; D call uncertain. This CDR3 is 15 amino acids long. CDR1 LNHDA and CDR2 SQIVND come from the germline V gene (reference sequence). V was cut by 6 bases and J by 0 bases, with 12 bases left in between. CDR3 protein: CASSLDGDSGNTIYF. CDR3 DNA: TGTGCCAGTAGCCTCGACGGCGACTCTGGAAACACCATATATTTT.

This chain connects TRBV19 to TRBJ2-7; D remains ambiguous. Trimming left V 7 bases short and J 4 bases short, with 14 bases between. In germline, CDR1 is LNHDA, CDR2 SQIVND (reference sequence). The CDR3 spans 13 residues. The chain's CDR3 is CASTKIALYEQYF. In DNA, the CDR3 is TGTGCCAGTACGAAAATAGCTCTGTACGAGCAGTACTTC.

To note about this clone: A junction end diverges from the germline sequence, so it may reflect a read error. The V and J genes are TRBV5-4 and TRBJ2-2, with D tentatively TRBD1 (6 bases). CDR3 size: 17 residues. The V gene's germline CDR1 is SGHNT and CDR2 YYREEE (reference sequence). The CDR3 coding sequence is TGCGCCAGCAGCCAAGTCCCCTTCCGAGGGGGAGCCGGGGAGCTGTTTTTT. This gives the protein CASSQVPFRGGAGELFF.

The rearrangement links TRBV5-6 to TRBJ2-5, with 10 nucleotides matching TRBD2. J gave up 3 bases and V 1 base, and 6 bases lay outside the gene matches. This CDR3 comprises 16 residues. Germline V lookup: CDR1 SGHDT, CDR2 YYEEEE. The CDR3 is CASSLLLGLAEETQYF. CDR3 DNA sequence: TGTGCCAGCAGCTTGCTCCTCGGACTAGCGGAAGAGACCCAGTACTTC.

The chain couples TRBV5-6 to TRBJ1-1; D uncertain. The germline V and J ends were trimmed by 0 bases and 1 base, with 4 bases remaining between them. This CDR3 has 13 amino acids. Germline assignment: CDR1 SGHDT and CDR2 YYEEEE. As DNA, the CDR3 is TGTGCCAGCAGCTTGGGGGGGAACACTGAAGCTTTCTTT. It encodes CASSLGGNTEAFF.

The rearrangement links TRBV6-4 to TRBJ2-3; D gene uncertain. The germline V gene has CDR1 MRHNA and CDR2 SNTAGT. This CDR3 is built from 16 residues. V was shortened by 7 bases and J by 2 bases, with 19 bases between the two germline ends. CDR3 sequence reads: CASTSKTRSFTDTQYF. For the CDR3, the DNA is TGTGCCAGCACGTCGAAAACACGGTCCTTCACAGATACGCAGTATTTT.

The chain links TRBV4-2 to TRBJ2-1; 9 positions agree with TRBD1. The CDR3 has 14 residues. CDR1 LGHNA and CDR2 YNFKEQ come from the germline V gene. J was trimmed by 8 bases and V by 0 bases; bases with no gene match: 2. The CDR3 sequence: CASSQEDRGYEQFF. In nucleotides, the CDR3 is TGTGCCAGCAGCCAAGAGGACAGGGGATATGAGCAGTTCTTC.

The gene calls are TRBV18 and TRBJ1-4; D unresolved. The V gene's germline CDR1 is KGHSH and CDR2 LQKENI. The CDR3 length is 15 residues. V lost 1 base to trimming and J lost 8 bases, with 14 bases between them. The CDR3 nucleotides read TGTGCCAGCTCACCACTCGCCGGACCCGAAGAAAAACTGTTTTTT. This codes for CASSPLAGPEEKLFF. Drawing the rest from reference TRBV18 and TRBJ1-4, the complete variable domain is NAGVMQNPRHLVRRRGQEARLRCSPMKGHSHVYWYRQLPEEGLKFMVYLQKENIIDESGMPKERFSAEFPKEGPSILRIQQVVRGDSAAYFCASSPLAGPEEKLFFGSGTQLSVL.

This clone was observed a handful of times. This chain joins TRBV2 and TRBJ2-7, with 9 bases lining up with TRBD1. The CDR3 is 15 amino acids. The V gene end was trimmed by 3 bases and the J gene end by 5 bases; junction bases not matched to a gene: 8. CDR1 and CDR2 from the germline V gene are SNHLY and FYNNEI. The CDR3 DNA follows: TGTGCCAGCAGTGAGGCGTTCGGGACAGGGAACGAGCAGTACTTC. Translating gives CASSEAFGTGNEQYF.

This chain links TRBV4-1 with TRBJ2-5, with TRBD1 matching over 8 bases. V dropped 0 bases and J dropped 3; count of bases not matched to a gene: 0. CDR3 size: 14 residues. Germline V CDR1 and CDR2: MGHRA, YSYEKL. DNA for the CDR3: TGCGCCAGCAGCCAAGAGGACAGGGAAGAGACCCAGTACTTC. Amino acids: CASSQEDREETQYF.

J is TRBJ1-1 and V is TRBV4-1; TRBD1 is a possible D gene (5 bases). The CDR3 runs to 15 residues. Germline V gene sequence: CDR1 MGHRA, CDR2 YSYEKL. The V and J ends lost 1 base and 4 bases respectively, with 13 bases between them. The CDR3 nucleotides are TGCGCCAGCAGCCAAGCCCAGGGTAGGAGCACTGAAGCTTTCTTT. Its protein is CASSQAQGRSTEAFF.